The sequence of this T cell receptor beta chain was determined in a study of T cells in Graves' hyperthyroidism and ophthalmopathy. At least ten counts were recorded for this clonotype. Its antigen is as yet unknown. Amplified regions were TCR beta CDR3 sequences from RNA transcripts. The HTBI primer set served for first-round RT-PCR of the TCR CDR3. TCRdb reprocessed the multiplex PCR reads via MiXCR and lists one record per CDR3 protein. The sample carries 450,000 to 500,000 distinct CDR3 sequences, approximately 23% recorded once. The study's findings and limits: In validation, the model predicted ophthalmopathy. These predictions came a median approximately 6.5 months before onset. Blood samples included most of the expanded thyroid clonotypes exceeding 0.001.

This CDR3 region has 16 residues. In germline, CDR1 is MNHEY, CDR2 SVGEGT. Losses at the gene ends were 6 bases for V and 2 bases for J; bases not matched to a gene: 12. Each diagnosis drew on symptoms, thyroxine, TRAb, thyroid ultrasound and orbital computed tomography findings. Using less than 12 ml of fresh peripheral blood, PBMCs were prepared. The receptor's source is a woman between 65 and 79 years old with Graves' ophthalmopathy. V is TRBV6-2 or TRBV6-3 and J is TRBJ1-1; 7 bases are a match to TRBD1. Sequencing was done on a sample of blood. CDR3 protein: CASRPHLGQLNTEAFF. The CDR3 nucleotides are TGTGCCAGCAGACCCCATTTGGGACAGCTAAACACTGAAGCTTTCTTT.